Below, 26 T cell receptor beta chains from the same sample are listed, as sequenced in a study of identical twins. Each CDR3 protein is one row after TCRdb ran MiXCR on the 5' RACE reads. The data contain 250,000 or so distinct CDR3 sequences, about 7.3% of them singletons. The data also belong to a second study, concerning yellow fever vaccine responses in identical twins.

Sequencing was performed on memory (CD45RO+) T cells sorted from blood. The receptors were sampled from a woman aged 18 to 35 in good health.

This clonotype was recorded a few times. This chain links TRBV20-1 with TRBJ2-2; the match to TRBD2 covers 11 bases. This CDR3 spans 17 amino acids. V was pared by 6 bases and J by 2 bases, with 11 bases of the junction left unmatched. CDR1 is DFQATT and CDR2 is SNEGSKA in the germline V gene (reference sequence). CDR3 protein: CSAAPLAGVGNTGELFF. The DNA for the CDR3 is TGCAGTGCCGCCCCACTAGCGGGAGTCGGTAACACCGGGGAGCTGTTTTTT.

CDR3 protein: CSVDPSRAQYF. CDR3 in DNA: TGCAGCGTTGATCCGAGTCGGGCCCAGTACTTC. V usage is TRBV29-1 and J usage is TRBJ2-5; D is unclear. Germline V gene sequence: CDR1 SQVTM, CDR2 ANQGSEA. Trimming left V 3 bases short and J 9 bases short, with 11 bases between. CDR3 size: 11 residues.

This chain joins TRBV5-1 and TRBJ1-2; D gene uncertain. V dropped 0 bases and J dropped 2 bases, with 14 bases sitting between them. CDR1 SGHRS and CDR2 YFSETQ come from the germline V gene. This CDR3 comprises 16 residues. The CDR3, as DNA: TGCGCCAGCAGCTTGGCCAATTCTCGCGGAAACTATGGCTACACCTTC. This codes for CASSLANSRGNYGYTF. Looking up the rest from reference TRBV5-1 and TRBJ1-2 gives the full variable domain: KAGVTQTPRYLIKTRGQQVTLSCSPISGHRSVSWYQQTPGQGLQFLFEYFSETQRNKGNFPGRFSGRQFSNSRSEMNVSTLELGDSALYLCASSLANSRGNYGYTFGSGTRLTVV.

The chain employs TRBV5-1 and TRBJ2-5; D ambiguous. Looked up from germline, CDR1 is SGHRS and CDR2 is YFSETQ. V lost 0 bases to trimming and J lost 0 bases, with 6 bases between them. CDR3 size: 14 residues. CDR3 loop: CASSLVQNQETQYF. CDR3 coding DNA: TGCGCCAGCAGCTTGGTTCAGAACCAAGAGACCCAGTACTTC. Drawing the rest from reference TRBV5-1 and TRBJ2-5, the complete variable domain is KAGVTQTPRYLIKTRGQQVTLSCSPISGHRSVSWYQQTPGQGLQFLFEYFSETQRNKGNFPGRFSGRQFSNSRSEMNVSTLELGDSALYLCASSLVQNQETQYFGPGTRLLVL.

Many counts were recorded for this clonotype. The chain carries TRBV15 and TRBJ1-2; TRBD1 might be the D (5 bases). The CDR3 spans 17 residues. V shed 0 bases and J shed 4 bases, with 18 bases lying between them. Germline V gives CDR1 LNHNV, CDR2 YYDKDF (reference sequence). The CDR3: CATSRDLAGWASYGYTF. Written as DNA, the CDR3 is TGTGCCACCAGCAGAGATCTGGCAGGGTGGGCCAGCTATGGCTACACCTTC.

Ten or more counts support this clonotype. The CDR3 nucleotides are TGTGCCAGCAGATACGGGGTATCCAATCAGCCCCAGCATTTT. Its protein is CASRYGVSNQPQHF. The chain has TRBV28 and TRBJ1-5; no clear D gene. The germline V gene encodes CDR1 MDHEN and CDR2 SYDVKM. The CDR3 has 14 residues. V lost 6 bases and J 3 bases, leaving 12 bases between the germline ends. Variable domain in full (rest from reference TRBV28 and TRBJ1-5): DVKVTQSSRYLVKRTGEKVFLECVQDMDHENMFWYRQDPGLGLRLIYFSYDVKMKEKGDIPEGYSVSREKKERFSLILESASTNQTSMYLCASRYGVSNQPQHFGDGTRLSIL.

CDR3 residues: CASSSGLTYQETQYF. DNA for the CDR3: TGTGCCAGCAGTTCGGGACTAACGTACCAAGAGACCCAGTACTTC. The chain carries TRBV6-2 or TRBV6-3 and TRBJ2-5, with TRBD2 matching 7 bases. Per the germline V gene, CDR1 is MNHEY and CDR2 is SVGEGT. This CDR3 contains 15 residues. Unmatched junction bases numbered 5, after V lost 4 bases and J lost 0 bases.

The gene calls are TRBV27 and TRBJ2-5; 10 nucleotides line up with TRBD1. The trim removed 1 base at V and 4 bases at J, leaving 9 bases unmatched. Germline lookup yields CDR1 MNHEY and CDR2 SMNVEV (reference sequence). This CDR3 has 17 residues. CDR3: CASSLLTPRTGGETQYF. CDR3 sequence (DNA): TGTGCCAGCAGTTTATTGACCCCCAGGACAGGGGGAGAGACCCAGTACTTC.

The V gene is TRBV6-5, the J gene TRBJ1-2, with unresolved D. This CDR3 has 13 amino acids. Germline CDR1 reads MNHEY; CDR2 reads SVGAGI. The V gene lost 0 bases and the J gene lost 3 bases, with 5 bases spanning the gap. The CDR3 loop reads CASSYSGYYGYTF. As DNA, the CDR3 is TGTGCCAGCAGTTACTCGGGATACTATGGCTACACCTTC.

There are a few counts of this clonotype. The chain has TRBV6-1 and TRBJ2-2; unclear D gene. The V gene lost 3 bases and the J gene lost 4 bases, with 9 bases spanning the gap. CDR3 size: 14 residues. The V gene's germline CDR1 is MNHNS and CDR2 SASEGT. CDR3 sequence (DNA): TGTGCCAGCAGTGAGATGGGTGGCACCGGGGAGCTGTTTTTT. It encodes CASSEMGGTGELFF.

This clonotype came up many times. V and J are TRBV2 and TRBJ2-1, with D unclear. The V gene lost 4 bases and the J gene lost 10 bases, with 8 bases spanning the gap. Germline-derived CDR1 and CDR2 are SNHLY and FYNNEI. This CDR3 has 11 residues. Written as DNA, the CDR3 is TGTGCCAGCAGTGTAAATGAGGAGCAGTTCTTC. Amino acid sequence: CASSVNEEQFF.

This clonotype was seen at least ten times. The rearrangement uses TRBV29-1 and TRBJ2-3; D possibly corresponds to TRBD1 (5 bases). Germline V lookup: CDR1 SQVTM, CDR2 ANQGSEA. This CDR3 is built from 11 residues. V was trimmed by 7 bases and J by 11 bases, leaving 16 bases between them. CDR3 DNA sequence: TGCAGCGCAGGACCACAGGTCGGGCAGTATTTT. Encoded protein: CSAGPQVGQYF.

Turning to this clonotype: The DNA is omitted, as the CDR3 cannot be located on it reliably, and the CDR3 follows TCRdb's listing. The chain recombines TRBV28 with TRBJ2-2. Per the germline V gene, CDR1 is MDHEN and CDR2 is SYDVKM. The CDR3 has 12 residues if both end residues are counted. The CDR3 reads CASSFGTGARFF.

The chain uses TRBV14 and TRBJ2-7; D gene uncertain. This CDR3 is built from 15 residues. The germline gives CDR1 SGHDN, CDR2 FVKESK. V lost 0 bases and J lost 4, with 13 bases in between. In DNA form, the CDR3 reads TGTGCCAGCAGCCAAGATCGAGTGTTGTGGTACGAGCAGTACTTC. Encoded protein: CASSQDRVLWYEQYF.

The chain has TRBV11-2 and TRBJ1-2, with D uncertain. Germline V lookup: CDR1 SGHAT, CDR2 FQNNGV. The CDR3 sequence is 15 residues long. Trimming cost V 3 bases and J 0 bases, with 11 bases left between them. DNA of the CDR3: TGTGCCAGCAGCTTTTCCCACAGCGCTAACTATGGCTACACCTTC. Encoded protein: CASSFSHSANYGYTF. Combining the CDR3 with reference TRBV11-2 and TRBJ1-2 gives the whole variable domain EAGVAQSPRYKIIEKRQSVAFWCNPISGHATLYWYQQILGQGPKLLIQFQNNGVVDDSQLPKDRFSAERLKGVDSTLKIQPAKLEDSAVYLCASSFSHSANYGYTFGSGTRLTVV.

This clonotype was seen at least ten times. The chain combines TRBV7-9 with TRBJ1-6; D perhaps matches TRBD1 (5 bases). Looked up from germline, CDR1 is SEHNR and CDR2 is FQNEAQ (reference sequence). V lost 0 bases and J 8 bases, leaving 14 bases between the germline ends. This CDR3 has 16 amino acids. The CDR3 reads CASSLARLGGYSPLHF. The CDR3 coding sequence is TGTGCCAGCAGCTTAGCGCGGTTGGGGGGTTATTCACCCCTCCACTTT.

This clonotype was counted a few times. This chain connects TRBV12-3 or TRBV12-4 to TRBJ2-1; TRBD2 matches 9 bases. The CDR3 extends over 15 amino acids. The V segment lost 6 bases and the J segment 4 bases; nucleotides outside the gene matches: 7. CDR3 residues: CASSPWAGGYNEQFF. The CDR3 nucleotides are TGTGCCAGCAGCCCTTGGGCGGGAGGGTACAATGAGCAGTTCTTC.

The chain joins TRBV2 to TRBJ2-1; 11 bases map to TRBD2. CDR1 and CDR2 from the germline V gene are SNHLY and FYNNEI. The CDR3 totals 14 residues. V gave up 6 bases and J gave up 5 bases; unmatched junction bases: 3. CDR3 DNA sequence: TGTGCCAGCAGAACTAGCGGGGGAAACAATGAGCAGTTCTTC. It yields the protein CASRTSGGNNEQFF.

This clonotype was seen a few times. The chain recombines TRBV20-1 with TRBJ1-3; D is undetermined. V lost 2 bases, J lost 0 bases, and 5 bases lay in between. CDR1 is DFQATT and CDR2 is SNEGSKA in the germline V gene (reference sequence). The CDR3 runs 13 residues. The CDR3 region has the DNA TGCAGTGCTAGACTGGGCTCTGGAAACACCATATATTTT. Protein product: CSARLGSGNTIYF.

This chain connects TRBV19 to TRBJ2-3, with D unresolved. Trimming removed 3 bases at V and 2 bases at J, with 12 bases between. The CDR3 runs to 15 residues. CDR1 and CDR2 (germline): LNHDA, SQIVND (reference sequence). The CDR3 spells CASSIPGTLTDTQYF. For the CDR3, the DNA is TGTGCCAGTAGTATTCCGGGCACCCTCACAGATACGCAGTATTTT. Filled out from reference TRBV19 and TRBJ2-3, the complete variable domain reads DGGITQSPKYLFRKEGQNVTLSCEQNLNHDAMYWYRQDPGQGLRLIYYSQIVNDFQKGDIAEGYSVSREKKESFPLTVTSAQKNPTAFYLCASSIPGTLTDTQYFGPGTRLTVL.

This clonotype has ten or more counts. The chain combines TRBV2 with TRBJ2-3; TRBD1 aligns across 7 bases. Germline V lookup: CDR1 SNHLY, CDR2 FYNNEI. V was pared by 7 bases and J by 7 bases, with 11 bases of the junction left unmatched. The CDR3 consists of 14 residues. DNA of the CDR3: TGTGCCAGCACTCCGGGACAGAGCCTAAATACGCAGTATTTT. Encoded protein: CASTPGQSLNTQYF.

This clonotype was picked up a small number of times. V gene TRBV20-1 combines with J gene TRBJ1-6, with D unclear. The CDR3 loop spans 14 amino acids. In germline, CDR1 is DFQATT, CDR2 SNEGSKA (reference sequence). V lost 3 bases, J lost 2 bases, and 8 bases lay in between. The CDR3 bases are TGCAGTGCTAGTCCCGTGACCTATAATTCACCCCTCCACTTT. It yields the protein CSASPVTYNSPLHF.

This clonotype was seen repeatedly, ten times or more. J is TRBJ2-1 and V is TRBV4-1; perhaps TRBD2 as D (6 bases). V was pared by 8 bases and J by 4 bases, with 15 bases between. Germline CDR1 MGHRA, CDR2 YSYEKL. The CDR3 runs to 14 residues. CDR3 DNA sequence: TGCGCCAGCGGCAGCGGGCAGGGATACAATGAGCAGTTCTTC. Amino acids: CASGSGQGYNEQFF.

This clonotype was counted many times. CDR3 DNA: TGTGCCAGCAGCTTAACAGACCAGCCCCAGCATTTT. It translates to CASSLTDQPQHF. The chain links TRBV7-2 to TRBJ1-5; the D is unclear. V dropped 2 bases and J dropped 7 bases, with 6 bases sitting between them. There are 12 residues in the CDR3. Per the germline V gene, CDR1 is SGHTA and CDR2 is FQGNSA.

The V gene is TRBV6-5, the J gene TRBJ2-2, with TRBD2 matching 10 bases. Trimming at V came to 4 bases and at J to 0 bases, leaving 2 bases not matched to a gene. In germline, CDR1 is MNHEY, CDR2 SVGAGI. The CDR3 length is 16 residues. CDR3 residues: CASSSGTSANTGELFF. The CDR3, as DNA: TGTGCCAGCAGTTCCGGGACTAGCGCGAACACCGGGGAGCTGTTTTTT.

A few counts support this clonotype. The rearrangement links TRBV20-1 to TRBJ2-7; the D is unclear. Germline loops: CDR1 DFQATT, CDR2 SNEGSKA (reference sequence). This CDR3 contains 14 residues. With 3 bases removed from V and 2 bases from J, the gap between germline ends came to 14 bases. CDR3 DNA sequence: TGCAGTGCTAGCTCCGTCCTCAAAGCCTACGAGCAGTACGTC. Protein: CSASSVLKAYEQYV.